These 27 T cell receptor beta chains were all obtained from the same sample, sequenced in a study of breast tumors, draining lymph nodes, adjacent tissues. Each CDR3 protein is one row after TCRdb ran MiXCR on the multiplex PCR reads. The repertoire holds about 20,000 distinct CDR3 sequences, with around two fifths as singletons. The source material was breast tumor tissue. Source of these receptors: a female donor with breast cancer. Some clones in this sample may be carry-over from other donors' samples.

This clonotype is categorized as medium-sized. The chain recombines TRBV15 with TRBJ2-1, with TRBD2 matching over 8 bases. Trimming cost V 8 bases and J 6 bases; bases outside gene matches: 12. Germline assignment: CDR1 LNHNV and CDR2 YYDKDF (reference sequence). This CDR3 contains 15 residues. The CDR3 here is CATGRTSGNRNEQFF. CDR3 nucleotides: TGTGCCACCGGACGAACTAGCGGCAACCGCAATGAGCAGTTCTTC.

V usage is TRBV20-1 and J usage is TRBJ2-2; 15 bases agree with TRBD2. Germline CDR1 reads DFQATT; CDR2 reads SNEGSKA (reference sequence). J gave up 3 bases and V 5 bases, and 1 base lay outside the gene matches. This CDR3 has 15 amino acids. The CDR3 DNA reads as TGCAGTGCTCGGACTAGCGGGAGGGACACCGGGGAGCTGTTTTTT. Encoded protein: CSARTSGRDTGELFF.

For this clonotype: This clone may be a read error of a much larger clone one base away. V is TRBV20-1 and J is TRBJ2-7; 9 bases are a match to TRBD2. V was pared by 0 bases and J by 5 bases, with 8 bases of the junction left unmatched. This CDR3 region has 15 residues. CDR1 is DFQATT and CDR2 is SNEGSKA in the germline V gene (reference sequence). The CDR3 is CSARDQSSGTNEQYF. The DNA for the CDR3 is TGCAGTGCTAGAGATCAGTCTAGCGGGACGAACGAGCAGTACTTC.

This clonotype has a count of ten or more. This sequence joins TRBV5-1 and TRBJ2-1; unclear D gene. Trimming removed 0 bases at V and 0 bases at J, with 7 bases between. The CDR3 covers 15 residues. Germline V gene data show CDR1 as SGHRS and CDR2 as YFSETQ. CDR3 protein: CASSLVGGSYNEQFF. The CDR3 DNA follows: TGCGCCAGCAGCTTGGTGGGCGGCTCCTACAATGAGCAGTTCTTC.

The V gene is TRBV2, the J gene TRBJ2-7; D unresolved. CDR1 SNHLY and CDR2 FYNNEI come from the germline V gene. This CDR3 comprises 12 residues. V shed 5 bases and J shed 0 bases, with 5 bases lying between them. The DNA for the CDR3 is TGTGCCAGCAGTCGGTACTCCTACGAGCAGTACTTC. It encodes CASSRYSYEQYF.

This clonotype came up many times. The genes are TRBV6-2 or TRBV6-3 and TRBJ2-3; D not certain. The CDR3 runs 12 residues. Germline V CDR1 and CDR2: MNHEY, SVGEGT. V was shortened by 8 bases and J by 5 bases, with 11 bases between the two germline ends. The CDR3 DNA is TGTGCCAGCCGCAGGACCGGAGATACGCAGTATTTT. Protein sequence: CASRRTGDTQYF.

In its sample, this clonotype was seen many times. J is TRBJ1-4 and V is TRBV29-1, with D uncertain. V lost 4 bases, J lost 7 bases, and 10 bases lay in between. In germline, CDR1 is SQVTM, CDR2 ANQGSEA. The CDR3 totals 12 residues. DNA for the CDR3: TGCAGCGTTGGGGAGGGTCGTGAAAAACTGTTTTTT. As protein: CSVGEGREKLFF. Supplemented by reference TRBV29-1 and TRBJ1-4, the full variable domain reads SAVISQKPSRDICQRGTSLTIQCQVDSQVTMMFWYRQQPGQSLTLIATANQGSEATYESGFVIDKFPISRPNLTFSTLTVSNMSPEDSSIYLCSVGEGREKLFFGSGTQLSVL.

This clonotype has at least ten counts. The V call is TRBV6-1, the J call TRBJ2-1, with D unclear. V shed 5 bases and J shed 9 bases, with 11 bases lying between them. The CDR3 is made up of 12 amino acids. Germline CDR1 MNHNS, CDR2 SASEGT. DNA of the CDR3: TGTGCCAGCAGTAACGACGCTCCTGAGCAGTTCTTC. Protein: CASSNDAPEQFF.

About this clonotype: The junction differs from germline at one of its ends, possibly a read error. The CDR3 is CASRREVTGELLF. DNA for the CDR3: TGCGCCAGCAGGAGGGAGGTGACCGGGGAGCTGCTTTTT. This chain uses TRBV5-1 with TRBJ2-2; possible D gene TRBD2, 6 bases. CDR1 and CDR2 from the germline V gene are SGHRS and YFSETQ. The CDR3 extends over 13 amino acids.

This sequence joins TRBV20-1 and TRBJ2-7; D unresolved. V lost 0 bases and J 6 bases, leaving 18 bases between the germline ends. The germline V gene encodes CDR1 DFQATT and CDR2 SNEGSKA (reference sequence). CDR3 size: 15 residues. The CDR3 region is CSARDTQEATGEQYF. CDR3 bases: TGCAGTGCTAGAGATACTCAGGAAGCTACGGGCGAGCAGTACTTC.

This clonotype is termed medium-sized. The chain recombines TRBV29-1 with TRBJ1-5, with 9 bases fitting TRBD1. With 6 bases clipped from V and 4 bases from J, the junction kept 10 bases outside the gene matches. Germline loops: CDR1 SQVTM, CDR2 ANQGSEA. This CDR3 region has 15 residues. The CDR3 sequence is CSVPEGQGSNQPQHF. In DNA form, the CDR3 reads TGCAGCGTGCCCGAAGGACAGGGGAGTAATCAGCCCCAGCATTTT.

This clonotype was seen ten or more times. The chain carries TRBV30 and TRBJ1-4; D is perhaps TRBD1 (6 bases). The CDR3 covers 15 residues. Deletions cut 2 bases from V and 5 bases from J, with 15 bases between. Germline CDR1 is GTSNPN and CDR2 is SVGIG (reference sequence). The CDR3 DNA is TGTGCCTGGAGTAAAATAACAGGGTTGAATGAAAAACTGTTTTTT. Its translation is CAWSKITGLNEKLFF.

This clonotype is medium-sized within its sample. The chain joins TRBV29-1 to TRBJ1-2, with 7 nucleotides matching TRBD1. The germline gives CDR1 SQVTM, CDR2 ANQGSEA. V lost 4 bases and J lost 8; bases outside the gene matches: 4. CDR3 length: 11 residues. As DNA, the CDR3 is TGCAGCGTTGTGGTGGGACAGGGCTACACCTTC. This gives the protein CSVVVGQGYTF.

On this clonotype itself: It is likely a read error, because the conserved phenylalanine at the end of the CDR3 is missing. The V gene is TRBV5-1, the J gene TRBJ2-7; 9 bases agree with TRBD2. The germline CDR1 and CDR2 sequences are SGHRS and YFSETQ. V trimming: 4 bases; J trimming: 1 base; junction bases outside the gene matches: 9. This CDR3 is 16 amino acids long. The CDR3 loop reads CASSETPGLASYEQYL. Here the CDR3 DNA reads TGCGCCAGCAGCGAAACGCCGGGACTAGCATCCTACGAGCAGTACCTC.

This rearrangement joins TRBV7-2 to TRBJ2-3; D unclear. The CDR3 contains 14 residues. The V end lost 2 bases, the J end lost 0 bases, and 6 bases lay between the germline ends. Germline CDR1 reads SGHTA; CDR2 reads FQGNSA. The CDR3 nucleotides read TGTGCCAGCAGCTTATGGGCTAGCACAGATACGCAGTATTTT. Translation gives CASSLWASTDTQYF.

The table lists this clonotype with many counts. The chain links TRBV18 to TRBJ2-5, with 13 bases fitting TRBD2. Trimming cost V 2 bases and J 0 bases; bases outside gene matches: 3. The CDR3 has 17 residues. Germline CDR1 KGHSH, CDR2 LQKENI. CDR3 region: CASSPRTSGRHQETQYF. CDR3 nucleotide sequence: TGTGCCAGCTCACCAAGGACTAGCGGGAGACACCAAGAGACCCAGTACTTC.

This clonotype was found many times. This CDR3 is CASSLRAYYEQYF. CDR3 nucleotides: TGTGCCAGCAGTTTACGGGCCTACTACGAGCAGTACTTC. The chain has TRBV27 and TRBJ2-7; D is undetermined. The ends were cut back, 2 bases at V and 3 bases at J, with 8 bases in the middle. Germline-derived CDR1 and CDR2 are MNHEY and SMNVEV (reference sequence). This CDR3 comprises 13 residues.

This clonotype was seen repeatedly, ten times or more. The gene calls are TRBV29-1 and TRBJ2-1; 7 bases align to TRBD1. The ends lost 6 bases at V and 8 bases at J; junction bases unmatched: 13. CDR1 is SQVTM, CDR2 ANQGSEA, per germline. The CDR3 sequence is 14 residues long. CDR3 nucleotide sequence: TGCAGCGTCGAGGGATGGGCAGGGGGAGATGAGCAGTTCTTC. It encodes CSVEGWAGGDEQFF.

The chain recombines TRBV25-1 with TRBJ2-5, with TRBD2 as a possible D gene (6 bases). The germline CDR1 and CDR2 sequences are MGHDK and SYGVNS. CDR3 length equals 14 residues. Trimming stripped 4 bases from V and 5 bases from J, with 14 bases between. The CDR3 sequence is CASSVPTRGETQYF. The DNA of the CDR3 is TGTGCCAGCAGTGTCCCGACTAGAGGGGAGACCCAGTACTTC.

The chain uses TRBV7-6 and TRBJ2-5, with D maybe TRBD1 (5 bases). This CDR3 comprises 13 residues. The germline CDR1 and CDR2 sequences are SGHVS and FNYEAQ. V was clipped by 2 bases and J by 2 bases, with 6 bases between them. The CDR3 DNA reads TGTGCCAGCAGCTTATACAGGCAAGAGACCCAGTACTTC. Translating gives CASSLYRQETQYF.

This CDR3 reads CASGTIDTDCEQYF. The CDR3 bases are TGTGCCAGCGGTACTATAGACACCGACTGCGAGCAGTACTTC. V usage is TRBV6-5 and J usage is TRBJ2-7; unclear D gene. V lost 8 bases and J 6 bases, leaving 20 bases between the germline ends. Germline CDR1 MNHEY, CDR2 SVGAGI. The CDR3 has 14 residues.

This clonotype came up many times. The CDR3 sequence is CASSKTGGEETQYF. In DNA form, the CDR3 reads TGTGCCAGCAGCAAAACAGGGGGCGAGGAGACCCAGTACTTC. This chain uses TRBV9 with TRBJ2-5; 9 bases are a match to TRBD1. The CDR3 has 14 residues. J gave up 5 bases and V 4 bases, and 6 bases lay outside the gene matches. From germline, CDR1 is SGDLS and CDR2 YYNGEE.

This chain uses TRBV13 with TRBJ2-7; 8 nucleotides line up with TRBD2. Germline assignment: CDR1 PRHDT and CDR2 FYEKMQ (reference sequence). The CDR3 runs to 14 residues. Trimming removed 5 bases from V and 0 bases from J; junction bases left unmatched: 3. The CDR3 nucleotides read TGTGCCAGCAGCCGGGGGGGCTACTCCTACGAGCAGTACTTC. As protein: CASSRGGYSYEQYF.

About this clonotype itself: The conserved phenylalanine or tryptophan normally closing the CDR3 is absent here, so this likely arose from a read error. The chain carries TRBV7-8 and TRBJ1-2; 7 positions agree with TRBD1. Trimming cost V 1 base and J 7 bases; bases outside gene matches: 3. CDR1 and CDR2 from the germline V gene are SGHVS and FQNEAQ. CDR3 length equals 13 residues. The CDR3 sequence is CASSLGPGGGYTS. The CDR3 DNA reads as TGTGCCAGCAGCTTAGGACCAGGGGGTGGCTACACCTCC.

The chain links TRBV7-2 to TRBJ2-7; weak D call: TRBD2 (7 bases). CDR1 is SGHTA, CDR2 FQGNSA, per germline. The V and J ends lost 0 bases and 3 bases respectively, with 15 bases between them. The CDR3 totals 16 residues. The CDR3, as DNA: TGTGCCAGCAGCTTAGCCTTAGGGGGAGGGAGCTACGAGCAGTACTTC. Amino acids: CASSLALGGGSYEQYF. The full variable domain, completed using reference TRBV7-2 and TRBJ2-7, is GAGVSQSPSNKVTEKGKDVELRCDPISGHTALYWYRQSLGQGLEFLIYFQGNSAPDKSGLPSDRFSAERTGGSVSTLTIQRTQQEDSAVYLCASSLALGGGSYEQYFGPGTRLTVT.

Points on this clonotype: The junction and the germline gene differ at one end; a read error may be behind it. The chain links TRBV19 to TRBJ2-2; D is uncertain. The CDR3 is 14 residues long. Germline V gene sequence: CDR1 LNHDA, CDR2 SQIVND (reference sequence). DNA for the CDR3: TGCGCCAGTAGTGTGTCCACGTACACCGGGGAGCTGTTTTTT. Its translation: CASSVSTYTGELFF. Full variable domain (missing parts from reference TRBV19 and TRBJ2-2): DGGITQSPKYLFRKEGQNVTLSCEQNLNHDAMYWYRQDPGQGLRLIYYSQIVNDFQKGDIAEGYSVSREKKESFPLTVTSAQKNPTAFYLCASSVSTYTGELFFGEGSRLTVL.

CDR3 DNA: TGCAGTGCCATCCGGGACTATCTGCGCCATGAGCAGTTCTTC. It yields the protein CSAIRDYLRHEQFF. The V call is TRBV20-1, the J call TRBJ2-1, with 7 nucleotides matching TRBD2. The CDR3 spans 14 residues. The germline V gene has CDR1 DFQATT and CDR2 SNEGSKA (reference sequence). V gave up 6 bases and J gave up 8 bases; unmatched junction bases: 13.